This T cell receptor beta chain emerged from a study of identical twins. Study-wide results and caveats: High-abundance cord blood beta clonotypes had fewer insertions; memory repertoires showed none. Beta out-of-frame sequences showed weaker excess twin sharing.

Template switching (which added a universal primer site) was used, and cDNA carried unique molecular identifiers. From the 5' RACE reads, TCRdb called clonotypes with MiXCR, one entry per CDR3 protein. The sample shows approximately 500,000 distinct CDR3 sequences, approximately 14% of them seen only once. The donor group consisted entirely of healthy Caucasians. The sample holds a few counts of this clonotype. The target antigen is unknown. Per germline, CDR1 MNHEY and CDR2 SVGEGT. This CDR3 is 19 amino acids long. Trimming shortened V by 4 bases and J by 0 bases, and 22 bases separated the two germline ends. This sample was also put to use in a study of yellow fever vaccine responses in identical twins.

The sequence was obtained from a woman aged 18-29 years in good health. Sequencing used CD4+ T cells sorted from blood. The chain uses TRBV6-2 or TRBV6-3 and TRBJ2-1, with D possibly being TRBD1 or TRBD2 (5 bases each). This CDR3 reads CASSWGIPVKKSSYNEQFF. CDR3 coding DNA: TGTGCCAGCAGTTGGGGGATTCCCGTAAAAAAGAGCTCCTACAATGAGCAGTTCTTC.